A selection of T cell receptor beta chains follows, all from one sample in a study of T cell repertoires in cytomegalovirus infection. TCRdb reprocessed the reads with MiXCR, giving one entry per CDR3 protein. Of under 500,000 distinct CDR3 sequences listed, 40% to 50% are singletons. No antigen has been assigned to these receptors. Material: cultured PBMCs, obtained from culture after CMV antigen stimulation. Receptors were obtained from a human donor in good health (CMV status not recorded). Some clones in this sample may be carry-over from other donors' samples. The CDR3 runs from the conserved cysteine through the conserved F or W. D genes are given only for firm matches. The listing skips clone size in some rows; elsewhere it reads once, few, many or a size class.

size,D,V,J,CDR3,DNA
few,TRBD2,TRBV11-1,TRBJ2-1,CASSLGGLAGAPYNEQFF,TGTGCCAGCAGCTTAGGGGGACTAGCGGGGGCGCCATACAATGAGCAGTTCTTC
few,TRBD1,TRBV7-9,TRBJ2-5,CASSFWDRLETQYF,TGTGCCAGCAGCTTTTGGGACAGATTAGAGACCCAGTACTTC
once,TRBD2,TRBV4-3,TRBJ2-1,CASSRRREVFSNEQFF,TGCGCCAGCAGCCGACGGCGGGAGGTATTCTCCAATGAGCAGTTCTTC
-,-,TRBV5-4,TRBJ2-5,CASSLDLLRTQETQYF,TGTGCCAGCAGCTTGGATCTACTCAGAACCCAAGAGACCCAGTACTTC
-,-,TRBV4-1,TRBJ2-7,CASSQVSTAPGYEQYF,TGCGCCAGCAGCCAAGTTTCGACCGCCCCGGGCTACGAGCAGTACTTC
few,-,TRBV7-8,TRBJ2-2,CASSSEGPNTGELFF,TGTGCCAGCAGCTCAGAGGGACCTAACACCGGGGAGCTGTTTTTT
-,-,TRBV12-3/TRBV12-4,TRBJ2-1,CASRYLENEQFF,TGTGCCAGCAGATACCTGGAGAATGAGCAGTTCTTC
many,-,TRBV7-2,TRBJ2-6,CASSLSRVGGANVLTF,TGTGCCAGCAGCTTATCTAGGGTCGGTGGGGCCAACGTCCTGACTTTC
few,-,TRBV19,TRBJ1-1,CASSIAPTRSFTEAFF,TGTGCCAGTAGTATAGCCCCGACCCGGTCTTTCACTGAAGCTTTCTTT
-,TRBD1,TRBV20-1,TRBJ1-1,CSARRQGRMNTEAFF,TGCAGTGCTAGGAGACAGGGACGAATGAACACTGAAGCTTTCTTT
-,-,TRBV6-1,TRBJ2-7,CASSAFSGLTSYEQYF,TGTGCCAGCAGTGCCTTTAGCGGACTTACTTCCTACGAGCAGTACTTC
-,-,TRBV19,TRBJ2-5,CASSMREGAETQYF,TGTGCCAGTAGTATGAGGGAGGGGGCAGAGACCCAGTACTTC
few,-,TRBV29-1,TRBJ2-4,CSVEKGGRIQYF,TGCAGCGTTGAAAAAGGGGGTCGCATTCAGTACTTC
-,TRBD2,TRBV12-3/TRBV12-4,TRBJ2-3,CASSRPGGGVDTQYF,TGTGCCAGCAGCCGTCCGGGCGGGGGGGTAGATACGCAGTATTTT
-,-,TRBV7-2,TRBJ1-2,CASSYRTRDGYTF,TGTGCCAGCAGCTATCGGACACGAGATGGCTACACCTTC
-,-,TRBV12-3/TRBV12-4,TRBJ2-6,CASADSGANVLTF,TGTGCCAGCGCGGACTCTGGGGCCAACGTCCTGACTTTC
-,-,TRBV6-1,TRBJ2-3,CASRQMRTTDTQYF,TGTGCCAGCAGACAGATGCGGACCACAGATACGCAGTATTTT
few,-,TRBV6-5,TRBJ1-2,CASRNNYGYTF,TGTGCCAGCAGAAATAACTATGGCTACACCTTC
-,-,TRBV7-2,TRBJ2-5,CASSPGTWRETQYF,TGTGCCAGCAGCCCTGGGACTTGGAGGGAGACCCAGTACTTC
few,TRBD2,TRBV6-2/TRBV6-3,TRBJ2-7,CASSYSSGRDEQYF,TGTGCCAGCAGTTACTCTAGCGGGAGAGACGAGCAGTACTTC
-,-,TRBV19,TRBJ2-7,CASSPLADSSYEQYF,TGTGCCAGTAGTCCTCTAGCGGACAGCTCCTACGAGCAGTACTTC
few,-,TRBV6-5,TRBJ1-4,CASSYSTVDNEKLFF,TGTGCCAGCAGTTACTCGACCGTGGATAATGAAAAACTGTTTTTT
-,-,TRBV29-1,TRBJ1-2,CSVEDNNYGYTF,TGCAGCGTTGAAGATAATAACTATGGCTACACCTTC
-,-,TRBV20-1,TRBJ2-3,CSAAGQGAGGGADTQYF,TGCAGTGCTGCCGGCCAGGGGGCGGGAGGAGGCGCAGATACGCAGTATTTT
few,TRBD2,TRBV5-4,TRBJ2-1,CASATGGRANNEQFF,TGTGCCAGCGCAACAGGCGGGAGGGCGAACAATGAGCAGTTCTTC
few,TRBD2,TRBV7-2,TRBJ2-3,CASSLDFAGAIDTQYF,TGTGCCAGCAGCTTAGATTTTGCGGGAGCGATAGATACGCAGTATTTT
once,TRBD1,TRBV6-2/TRBV6-3,TRBJ2-1,CAVTGVGDEQFF,TGTGCCGTAACAGGGGTCGGGGATGAGCAGTTCTTC
-,-,TRBV6-5,TRBJ2-5,CASSYSVPGAGETQYF,TGTGCCAGCAGTTACTCAGTCCCGGGGGCAGGAGAGACCCAGTACTTC
few,-,TRBV5-4,TRBJ2-7,CASSLFMGTYEQYF,TGTGCCAGCAGCTTGTTTATGGGAACCTACGAGCAGTACTTC
-,TRBD1,TRBV6-6,TRBJ1-6,CATSRRDRDSPLHF,TGTGCCACCTCCCGCCGGGACAGGGATTCACCCCTCCACTTT
few,TRBD1,TRBV7-8,TRBJ2-7,CASSWMDRTIYEQYF,TGTGCCAGCAGCTGGATGGACAGGACAATCTACGAGCAGTACTTC
few,TRBD1,TRBV7-2,TRBJ1-2,CASSRDSNGYTF,TGTGCCAGCAGCCGGGACAGTAATGGCTACACCTTC
-,-,TRBV7-2,TRBJ2-2,CASKVREGTGELFF,TGTGCCAGCAAGGTCAGGGAAGGCACCGGGGAGCTGTTTTTT
many,-,TRBV12-3/TRBV12-4,TRBJ1-1,CASSFQGMNTEAFF,TGTGCCAGCAGTTTTCAGGGGATGAACACTGAAGCTTTCTTT
few,TRBD1,TRBV7-2,TRBJ1-2,CASSSRAGTGYGYTF,TGTGCCAGCAGCTCCCGGGCTGGGACAGGCTATGGCTACACCTTC
few,-,TRBV24-1,TRBJ1-2,CATSDPDPGIYGYTF,TGTGCCACCAGTGATCCGGACCCAGGAATCTATGGCTACACCTTC
few,-,TRBV7-2,TRBJ2-1,CASSLIGLIYNEQFF,TGTGCCAGCAGCTTAATAGGACTAATATACAATGAGCAGTTCTTC
-,-,TRBV11-2,TRBJ1-1,CASSPSSRGYTEAFF,TGTGCCAGCAGCCCCTCTAGTCGAGGGTACACTGAAGCTTTCTTT
-,-,TRBV20-1,TRBJ2-3,CSARKQLSTDTQYF,TGCAGTGCTAGAAAACAACTTTCCACAGATACGCAGTATTTT
-,-,TRBV30,TRBJ2-1,CAWSRPNKQFF,TGTGCCTGGAGTAGGCCTAATAAGCAGTTCTTC
-,-,TRBV29-1,TRBJ2-3,CSVEGGLGYTDTQYF,TGCAGCGTTGAGGGGGGTTTGGGGTACACAGATACGCAGTATTTT
-,TRBD2,TRBV20-1,TRBJ2-1,CSARGTGTSGMRRVEQFF,TGCAGTGCTAGAGGAACCGGGACTAGCGGGATGAGGAGGGTTGAGCAGTTCTTC
-,-,TRBV6-1,TRBJ2-3,CASSPFRTDTQYF,TGTGCCAGCAGTCCCTTTCGCACAGATACGCAGTATTTT
-,-,TRBV19,TRBJ1-2,CASFARGRASQDGYTF,TGTGCCAGTTTTGCGAGGGGAAGGGCGAGTCAAGATGGCTACACCTTC
-,-,TRBV7-6,TRBJ2-5,CASSKTTVVETQYF,TGTGCCAGCAGCAAAACTACAGTTGTAGAGACCCAGTACTTC
-,-,TRBV6-4,TRBJ1-5,CASSVGVDQPQHF,TGTGCCAGCAGTGTGGGGGTGGATCAGCCCCAGCATTTT
-,TRBD2,TRBV4-3,TRBJ2-3,CASSPGTSFDADTQYF,TGCGCCAGCAGCCCGGGGACTAGCTTTGATGCAGATACGCAGTATTTT
-,TRBD1,TRBV2,TRBJ1-2,CASTTTGGTVGYTF,TGTGCCAGCACCACGACAGGGGGCACAGTAGGCTACACCTTC
-,TRBD2,TRBV4-1,TRBJ2-1,CASSHLAGAHNEQFF,TGCGCCAGCAGCCACCTAGCGGGGGCCCACAATGAGCAGTTCTTC
once,TRBD2,TRBV28,TRBJ2-7,CASSSGLANNEQYF,TGTGCCAGCAGTTCGGGACTAGCGAATAACGAGCAGTACTTC
-,-,TRBV2,TRBJ2-3,CASIMMTGPDTQYF,TGTGCCAGCATTATGATGACTGGGCCAGATACGCAGTATTTT
-,TRBD2,TRBV6-6,TRBJ2-1,CASSYGAGVTYNEQFF,TGTGCCAGCAGTTACGGGGCGGGAGTAACTTACAATGAGCAGTTTTTC
few,-,TRBV7-2,TRBJ2-7,CASRLTRALSYEQYF,TGTGCCAGCAGATTGACCCGTGCCCTCTCCTACGAGCAGTACTTC
-,-,TRBV4-1,TRBJ2-6,CASSQGKGPGVSGANVLTF,TGCGCCAGCAGCCAAGGAAAAGGGCCAGGTGTCTCTGGGGCCAACGTCCTGACTTTC